These 16 T cell receptor beta chains came from one sample sequenced in a study of T cells after yellow fever vaccination. TCRdb recomputed calls from the 5' RACE reads with MiXCR, one row per CDR3 protein. Of 300,000 to 350,000 distinct CDR3 sequences listed, roughly 4% are singletons. Sequenced here: PBMCs, sampled 5 days after the yellow fever booster vaccination. Every receptor here comes from a man between 18 and 35 years old who received the YFV17D yellow fever vaccine.

The chain has TRBV7-2 and TRBJ1-1; maybe TRBD1 (5 bases). The CDR3 is 13 amino acids. The V gene's germline CDR1 is SGHTA and CDR2 FQGNSA. The CDR3 sequence: CGTGSFEGTEAFF. Written as DNA, the CDR3 is TGTGGGACCGGGAGCTTCGAGGGGACTGAAGCTTTCTTT.

This clonotype was counted between two and nine times. The genes are TRBV5-1 and TRBJ2-4; 8 bases align to TRBD1. The CDR3 covers 14 residues. J gave up 7 bases and V 4 bases, and 7 bases lay outside the gene matches. Germline loops: CDR1 SGHRS, CDR2 YFSETQ. The CDR3 DNA sequence: TGCGCCAGCAGCAAGGACAGGGTACGGAACATTCAGTACTTC. It translates to CASSKDRVRNIQYF.

This clonotype was detected only a few times. This chain connects TRBV20-1 to TRBJ2-7; D not certain. Trimming removed 1 base from V and 3 bases from J, with 16 bases in between. Germline CDR1 DFQATT, CDR2 SNEGSKA (reference sequence). This CDR3 comprises 15 residues. This chain's CDR3 is CSARALTGSLYEQYF. CDR3 nucleotide sequence: TGCAGTGCTAGAGCTCTAACCGGGTCTCTCTACGAGCAGTACTTC.

The J gene is TRBJ1-1, the V gene TRBV4-2, with 9 bases that match TRBD1. The CDR3 runs 14 residues. V trimming: 6 bases; J trimming: 6 bases; junction bases outside the gene matches: 8. The germline V gene has CDR1 LGHNA and CDR2 YNFKEQ. In DNA form, the CDR3 reads TGTGCCAGCAGTTCGGGACAGGGTTATGCTGAAGCTTTCTTT. It yields the protein CASSSGQGYAEAFF.

The table lists this clonotype with many counts. The chain uses TRBV2 and TRBJ2-7; D ambiguous. Germline V gene sequence: CDR1 SNHLY, CDR2 FYNNEI. Deletions cut 6 bases from V and 3 bases from J, with 3 bases between. CDR3 length equals 10 residues. For the CDR3, the DNA is TGTGCCAGCAGCGACTACGAGCAGTACTTC. Translated: CASSDYEQYF.

The table lists this clonotype with a few counts. This chain links TRBV7-8 with TRBJ2-3, with TRBD1 identical over 12 bases. V lost 4 bases to trimming and J lost 5 bases; unmatched junction nucleotides: 7. There are 16 residues in the CDR3. CDR1 is SGHVS, CDR2 FQNEAQ, per germline. The CDR3 DNA reads as TGTGCCAGCAGCTCCGGGACAGGGGGCTGGTTAGATACGCAGTATTTT. Translated: CASSSGTGGWLDTQYF.

This clonotype was detected only a few times. This chain links TRBV20-1 with TRBJ2-1; 9 bases line up with TRBD1. Losses at the gene ends were 8 bases for V and 4 bases for J; bases not matched to a gene: 6. The CDR3 is made up of 13 amino acids. Germline values: CDR1 DFQATT, CDR2 SNEGSKA (reference sequence). The CDR3 sequence is CSSPGQGYNEQFF. DNA of the CDR3: TGCAGTTCCCCGGGACAGGGATACAATGAGCAGTTCTTC.

This clonotype was picked up a small number of times. One junction end does not reproduce the germline sequence, and a read error may be involved. The chain links TRBV7-7 to TRBJ2-5; the D gene is possibly TRBD1 (6 bases). CDR1 is SSHAT, CDR2 FNYEAQ, per germline (reference sequence). The CDR3 covers 14 residues. CDR3 nucleotides: TGTGCTAGCAGCTTATTAGGACAGAAAGAGACCCAGTACTTC. Translating gives CASSLLGQKETQYF. Full variable domain (rest looked up from reference TRBV7-7 and TRBJ2-5): GAGVSQSPRYKVTKRGQDVTLRCDPISSHATLYWYQQALGQGPEFLTYFNYEAQPDKSGLPSDRFSAERPEGSISTLTIQRTEQRDSAMYRCASSLLGQKETQYFGPGTRLLVL.

This sequence joins TRBV7-9 and TRBJ1-2, with TRBD1 matching 7 bases. Germline lookup yields CDR1 SEHNR and CDR2 FQNEAQ (reference sequence). The CDR3 runs to 14 residues. V lost 3 bases and J lost 7; bases outside the gene matches: 8. The CDR3 bases are TGTGCCAGCAGCTTTTCACAGGGGTCTGGTGGCTACACCTTC. It codes for CASSFSQGSGGYTF.

This clonotype was observed many times. The rearrangement links TRBV12-3 or TRBV12-4 to TRBJ1-1; a weak D match, TRBD1 (5 bases). This CDR3 is 14 amino acids long. V was cut by 2 bases and J by 3 bases, with 10 bases left in between. The CDR3 region has the DNA TGTGCCAGCAGTTTACGGGGGAGGTACACTGAAGCTTTCTTT. Its translation: CASSLRGRYTEAFF.

A few counts support this clonotype. The chain has TRBV7-2 and TRBJ1-4; 10 bases match TRBD1. V lost 7 bases and J lost 6; bases outside the gene matches: 5. This CDR3 comprises 14 residues. Per the germline V gene, CDR1 is SGHTA and CDR2 is FQGNSA. The CDR3 coding sequence is TGTGCCAGCACCAGGGACAGGGGCCATGAAAAACTGTTTTTT. Its translation: CASTRDRGHEKLFF.

This clonotype was counted many times. The rearrangement links TRBV7-2 to TRBJ2-2, with TRBD2 matching 7 bases. CDR3 length equals 16 residues. Germline V gives CDR1 SGHTA, CDR2 FQGNSA. V gave up 4 bases and J gave up 3 bases; unmatched junction bases: 8. CDR3 bases: TGTGCCAGCAGCTGGGACTACAGCGGCCACACCGGGGAGCTGTTTTTT. Translation gives CASSWDYSGHTGELFF.

V and J are TRBV16 and TRBJ1-1; tentative D call: TRBD1 (5 bases). With 2 bases removed from V and 4 bases from J, the gap between germline ends came to 11 bases. This CDR3 has 14 residues. In germline, CDR1 is KGHSY, CDR2 FQNENV. Written as DNA, the CDR3 is TGTGCCAGCAGCCAAAGGGGTAGCGGCACTGAAGCTTTCTTT. Its protein is CASSQRGSGTEAFF.

This clonotype was seen many times. V and J are TRBV6-6 and TRBJ2-6; D is uncertain. The CDR3 sequence is 15 residues long. Trimming left V 5 bases short and J 0 bases short, with 8 bases between. Germline V gene data show CDR1 as MNHNY and CDR2 as SVGAGI (reference sequence). The chain's CDR3 is CASSLTASGANVLTF. The CDR3, as DNA: TGTGCCAGCAGTCTCACAGCCTCTGGGGCCAACGTCCTGACTTTC.

The chain has TRBV5-1 and TRBJ2-2; 10 positions agree with TRBD1. The junction had 6 bases not matched to a gene; V was cut back by 7 bases and J by 6 bases. The CDR3 runs 14 residues. Germline V gene data show CDR1 as SGHRS and CDR2 as YFSETQ. CDR3 sequence (DNA): TGCGCCAGCGGAGGGACAGGGGAATCCGGGGAGCTGTTTTTT. Its protein is CASGGTGESGELFF.

The chain has TRBV18 and TRBJ2-7, with 8 positions matching TRBD1. CDR3 length: 13 residues. Germline V CDR1 and CDR2: KGHSH, LQKENI. The V segment lost 4 bases and the J segment 2 bases; nucleotides outside the gene matches: 1. CDR3 DNA: TGTGCCAGCTCACAGGACAGGGCCTACGAGCAGTACGTC. Protein: CASSQDRAYEQYV.